These 30 T cell receptor beta chains came from one sample sequenced in a study of cytomegalovirus exposure and HLA in healthy donors. A multiplex PCR was run with 60 Vbeta primers and 13 Jbeta primers. Data came from immunoSEQ multiplex PCR; TCRdb stores just in-frame clones and leaves some out. The profile covers some 150,000 clones, with 73% appearing a single time and approximately 15% taken by the ten largest. Material for sequencing was PBMCs. Every receptor here comes from a human donor in good health.

The chain uses TRBV6-1 and TRBJ2-7, with 11 bases fitting TRBD2. J gave up 6 bases and V 5 bases, and 9 bases lay outside the gene matches. The germline V gene encodes CDR1 MNHNS and CDR2 SASEGT. This CDR3 has 15 amino acids. This CDR3 reads CASSILAGGNFEQYF. The CDR3 coding sequence is TGTGCCAGCAGTATCCTAGCGGGAGGTAATTTCGAGCAGTACTTC.

This clone has a single count. This chain links TRBV19 with TRBJ1-6; D perhaps matches TRBD1 (6 bases). The CDR3 loop spans 17 amino acids. CDR1 is LNHDA and CDR2 is SQIVND in the germline V gene (reference sequence). Trimming took 5 bases from V and 6 from J, leaving 20 bases between them. The CDR3 DNA is TGTGCCAGTAGTCCCCCCCAGGGGCGAGCTCTTAATTCACCCCTCCACTTT. This encodes CASSPPQGRALNSPLHF.

This clone was observed a handful of times. This chain uses TRBV6-5 with TRBJ1-3; D perhaps matches TRBD1 (6 bases). V was cut by 10 bases and J by 4 bases, with 11 bases left in between. This CDR3 spans 12 amino acids. Germline V gives CDR1 MNHEY, CDR2 SVGAGI. The CDR3 sequence is CATGQRGNTIYF. As DNA, the CDR3 is TGTGCCACTGGACAGCGAGGAAACACCATATATTTT.

In this sample, this clone turned up once. V and J are TRBV5-4 and TRBJ1-2; 9 nucleotides match TRBD1. The germline CDR1 and CDR2 sequences are SGHNT and YYREEE (reference sequence). Germline trimming cut 1 base from V and 8 bases from J; bases unmatched to any gene: 12. The CDR3 sequence is 16 residues long. CDR3 residues: CASSLPPGQGNRGYTF. The CDR3 DNA sequence: TGTGCCAGCAGCTTGCCACCGGGACAGGGTAATCGCGGCTACACCTTC.

This sequence joins TRBV27 and TRBJ1-1; D is possibly TRBD1 (5 bases). Germline V gene data show CDR1 as MNHEY and CDR2 as SMNVEV (reference sequence). The CDR3 totals 14 residues. V was pared by 5 bases and J by 0 bases, with 10 bases between. CDR3 loop: CASSNGGLNTEAFF. The CDR3 DNA reads TGTGCCAGCAGTAACGGGGGGTTGAACACTGAAGCTTTCTTT.

The chain joins TRBV2 to TRBJ1-6, with D hard to call. Trimming took off 1 base at V and 9 bases at J, with 16 bases between the two ends. Germline CDR1 is SNHLY and CDR2 is FYNNEI. The CDR3 is 16 residues long. The chain's CDR3 is CASSEVLGAAGSPLHF. In DNA, the CDR3 is TGTGCCAGCAGTGAAGTGTTGGGCGCGGCGGGTTCACCCCTCCACTTT.

This chain joins TRBV7-9 and TRBJ1-6; 7 bases are a match to TRBD1. V trimming: 0 bases; J trimming: 3 bases; junction bases outside the gene matches: 8. This CDR3 has 18 amino acids. Germline-derived CDR1 and CDR2 are SEHNR and FQNEAQ (reference sequence). In DNA form, the CDR3 reads TGTGCCAGCAGCTTAGCCGGAAGATGGGACAGCTATAATTCACCCCTCCACTTT. Its protein product is CASSLAGRWDSYNSPLHF.

This rearrangement joins TRBV7-9 to TRBJ2-1; D is possibly TRBD1 (6 bases). CDR1 and CDR2 from the germline V gene are SEHNR and FQNEAQ (reference sequence). The length of the CDR3 is 13 residues. With 5 bases removed from V and 9 bases from J, the gap between germline ends came to 14 bases. The CDR3 sequence: CASSKSTGIEQFF. As DNA, the CDR3 is TGTGCCAGCAGCAAATCTACAGGGATTGAGCAGTTCTTC.

This clone was picked up a small number of times. This chain uses TRBV25-1 with TRBJ1-1; TRBD1 might be the D (5 bases). From germline, CDR1 is MGHDK and CDR2 SYGVNS. The V and J ends lost 7 bases and 11 bases respectively, with 14 bases between them. The CDR3 sequence is 11 residues long. For the CDR3, the DNA is TGTGCCAGCACGGATGGGGCAGATGCTTTCTTT. Encoded protein: CASTDGADAFF.

The CDR3 nucleotides read TGTGCCAGCAGCTTAAACAGAGCCGGCCGTGGCTACACCTTC. Protein product: CASSLNRAGRGYTF. The rearrangement links TRBV7-8 to TRBJ1-2; D call uncertain. CDR1 and CDR2 (germline): SGHVS, FQNEAQ. V lost 2 bases, J lost 7 bases, and 14 bases lay in between. The CDR3 contains 14 residues.

This clone appeared a single time. The chain has TRBV5-6 and TRBJ2-3; D remains unclear. Trimming removed 0 bases at V and 3 bases at J, with 5 bases between. The length of the CDR3 is 13 residues. Germline V CDR1 and CDR2: SGHDT, YYEEEE. The CDR3 region is CASSLDSTDTQYF. The DNA for the CDR3 is TGTGCCAGCAGCTTGGACAGTACAGATACGCAGTATTTT.

This clone occurred once. This chain links TRBV7-6 with TRBJ2-1; the D gene is possibly TRBD1 (8 bases). CDR1 and CDR2 (germline): SGHVS, FNYEAQ. The germline V and J ends were trimmed by 4 bases and 6 bases, with 13 bases remaining between them. This CDR3 region has 14 residues. CDR3 sequence: CASSSYRGGNEQFF. The CDR3 nucleotides are TGTGCCAGCAGCTCCTACAGGGGGGGCAATGAGCAGTTCTTC.

The chain has TRBV5-6 and TRBJ1-2; D is perhaps TRBD1 (6 bases). Germline V gene sequence: CDR1 SGHDT, CDR2 YYEEEE. Trimming took off 2 bases at V and 4 bases at J, with 12 bases between the two ends. This CDR3 contains 14 residues. CDR3 coding DNA: TGTGCCAGCAGCTTCGGAGGACAGAGCTATGGCTACACCTTC. This sequence encodes CASSFGGQSYGYTF.

This clone was detected only a few times. The chain recombines TRBV6-4 with TRBJ2-3; 8 bases are shared with TRBD2. Trimming at V came to 3 bases and at J to 2 bases, leaving 4 bases not matched to a gene. The CDR3 spans 15 residues. Germline V lookup: CDR1 MRHNA, CDR2 SNTAGT. CDR3 amino acids: CASSEGREDTDTQYF. In DNA form, the CDR3 reads TGTGCCAGCAGTGAAGGGCGGGAGGACACAGATACGCAGTATTTT.

This clone was found once. V usage is TRBV7-6 and J usage is TRBJ1-5; 8 bases map to TRBD1. CDR3 length: 15 amino acids. Losses at the gene ends were 1 base for V and 8 bases for J; bases not matched to a gene: 7. The germline V gene has CDR1 SGHVS and CDR2 FNYEAQ. The CDR3 sequence: CASSLGAGGSKPQHF. DNA for the CDR3: TGTGCCAGCAGCTTAGGAGCAGGGGGCTCGAAGCCCCAGCATTTT.

This clone has just a few counts. This chain links TRBV9 with TRBJ2-3; D possibly corresponds to TRBD1 (6 bases). Germline V gene lookup returns CDR1 SGDLS and CDR2 YYNGEE. V was pared by 4 bases and J by 2 bases, with 17 bases between. This CDR3 has 16 amino acids. This chain's CDR3 is CASSPRLLGATDTQYF. CDR3 coding DNA: TGTGCCAGCAGCCCCCGTCTTCTGGGGGCCACAGATACGCAGTATTTT. The entire variable domain, with the rest obtained from reference TRBV9 and TRBJ2-3, is as follows: DSGVTQTPKHLITATGQRVTLRCSPRSGDLSVYWYQQSLDQGLQFLIQYYNGEERAKGNILERFSAQQFPDLHSELNLSSLELGDSALYFCASSPRLLGATDTQYFGPGTRLTVL.

The chain has TRBV27 and TRBJ1-2, with 7 bases lining up with TRBD1. The CDR3 loop spans 12 amino acids. The germline CDR1 and CDR2 sequences are MNHEY and SMNVEV (reference sequence). Unmatched junction bases numbered 7, after V lost 8 bases and J lost 7 bases. The CDR3, as DNA: TGTGCCAGCCGCGGGCAGGGGGTTGGCTACACCTTC. It is translated as CASRGQGVGYTF.

V gene TRBV2 combines with J gene TRBJ1-5; 8 nucleotides agree with TRBD1. V shed 6 bases and J 5 bases; nucleotides not matched to a gene: 9. This CDR3 has 15 amino acids. The germline CDR1 and CDR2 sequences are SNHLY and FYNNEI. For the CDR3, the DNA is TGTGCCAGCAGCCCGACAGGGGCGTATTATCAGCCCCAGCATTTT. Translation: CASSPTGAYYQPQHF.

The rearrangement joins TRBV29-1 to TRBJ1-1; D unclear. The CDR3 is made up of 13 amino acids. Germline CDR1 SQVTM, CDR2 ANQGSEA. V was clipped by 4 bases and J by 3 bases, with 12 bases between them. The CDR3 region is CSVGRQRDTEAFF. CDR3 DNA sequence: TGCAGCGTTGGGCGGCAGCGGGACACTGAAGCTTTCTTT.

V usage is TRBV18 and J usage is TRBJ2-7; TRBD1 might be the D (6 bases). The germline gives CDR1 KGHSH, CDR2 LQKENI. This CDR3 contains 13 residues. V was clipped by 6 bases and J by 3 bases, with 12 bases between them. CDR3 in amino acids: CASSSGTIYEQYF. DNA for the CDR3: TGTGCCAGCTCCTCCGGGACAATCTACGAGCAGTACTTC.

This clone was counted a single time. The chain combines TRBV11-2 with TRBJ1-3; no clear D gene. The CDR3 has 16 amino acids. Germline-derived CDR1 and CDR2 are SGHAT and FQNNGV. Trimming pared 4 bases from V and 0 bases from J, leaving 13 bases between. CDR3 DNA sequence: TGTGCCAGCAGCTCCCGCCAGGTCCCCTCTGGAAACACCATATATTTT. It yields the protein CASSSRQVPSGNTIYF.

The chain links TRBV5-4 to TRBJ2-3, with D perhaps matching TRBD2 (7 bases). The CDR3 has 15 amino acids. The V and J ends lost 2 bases and 3 bases respectively, with 13 bases between them. Germline V lookup: CDR1 SGHNT, CDR2 YYREEE (reference sequence). Here the CDR3 reads CASSFLGGLTDTQYF. In DNA form, the CDR3 reads TGTGCCAGCAGCTTTCTCGGGGGGCTAACAGATACGCAGTATTTT.

V gene TRBV9 combines with J gene TRBJ2-1, with TRBD2 matching over 9 bases. V shed 0 bases, J shed 2 bases, and the junction held 3 bases outside the gene matches. The CDR3 length is 16 residues. CDR1 is SGDLS and CDR2 is YYNGEE in the germline V gene. The CDR3 region is CASSVDSSGAYNEQFF. DNA of the CDR3: TGTGCCAGCAGCGTAGACTCTAGCGGGGCCTACAATGAGCAGTTCTTC.

This clone occurred a few times. The rearrangement links TRBV18 to TRBJ1-1; weak D call: TRBD1 (5 bases). Per the germline V gene, CDR1 is KGHSH and CDR2 is LQKENI. The CDR3 loop spans 14 amino acids. V shed 3 bases and J shed 4 bases, with 12 bases lying between them. As DNA, the CDR3 is TGTGCCAGCTCACCCGTGGACACTATCACTGAAGCTTTCTTT. Translating it yields CASSPVDTITEAFF. Full variable domain (remainder filled in from reference TRBV18 and TRBJ1-1): NAGVMQNPRHLVRRRGQEARLRCSPMKGHSHVYWYRQLPEEGLKFMVYLQKENIIDESGMPKERFSAEFPKEGPSILRIQQVVRGDSAAYFCASSPVDTITEAFFGQGTRLTVV.

The chain combines TRBV10-3 with TRBJ2-1; 8 positions agree with TRBD2. V shed 4 bases and J 5 bases; nucleotides not matched to a gene: 7. Germline loops: CDR1 ENHRY, CDR2 SYGVKD. The CDR3 length is 15 residues. CDR3 nucleotides: TGTGCCATCAGTGTGCATAGCGGGGACCACAATGAGCAGTTCTTC. Its protein is CAISVHSGDHNEQFF.

This clone has just one count. This chain links TRBV4-1 with TRBJ2-2; D gene uncertain. This CDR3 contains 16 residues. Trimming took 2 bases from V and 0 from J, leaving 10 bases between them. From germline, CDR1 is MGHRA and CDR2 YSYEKL. The CDR3 here is CASSQLRGANTGELFF. The CDR3, as DNA: TGCGCCAGCAGCCAACTCCGCGGCGCGAACACCGGGGAGCTGTTTTTT.

The DNA of the CDR3 is TGTGCCAGCAGTATGGACAGTATGAACACTGAAGCTTTCTTT. This codes for CASSMDSMNTEAFF. The chain recombines TRBV5-5 with TRBJ1-1, with a tentative D call TRBD1 (6 bases). V gave up 5 bases and J gave up 0 bases, with 11 bases separating them. Germline V gene lookup returns CDR1 SGHKS and CDR2 YYEKEE (reference sequence). This CDR3 spans 14 amino acids.

V gene TRBV9 combines with J gene TRBJ2-3; perhaps TRBD2 as D (5 bases). In germline, CDR1 is SGDLS, CDR2 YYNGEE. Trimming pared 1 base from V and 1 base from J, leaving 7 bases between. CDR3 size: 14 residues. In DNA form, the CDR3 reads TGTGCCAGCAGCGTAAGCGGCCGCACAGATACGCAGTATTTT. The encoded protein is CASSVSGRTDTQYF.

This chain connects TRBV27 to TRBJ1-4, with D possibly being TRBD1 (5 bases). CDR1 MNHEY and CDR2 SMNVEV come from the germline V gene (reference sequence). V was clipped by 4 bases and J by 0 bases, with 12 bases between them. This CDR3 contains 16 residues. CDR3 bases: TGTGCCAGCAGTTGGGGGACTGAAGCAACTAATGAAAAACTGTTTTTT. It is translated as CASSWGTEATNEKLFF.

The chain couples TRBV2 to TRBJ2-7, with TRBD1 matching over 7 bases. CDR1 and CDR2 (germline): SNHLY, FYNNEI. The CDR3 has 15 amino acids. The trim removed 7 bases at V and 0 bases at J, leaving 9 bases unmatched. The CDR3 DNA is TGTGCCAGCACTCTGAGGGGACAGAGCTCCTACGAGCAGTACTTC. Translation: CASTLRGQSSYEQYF.